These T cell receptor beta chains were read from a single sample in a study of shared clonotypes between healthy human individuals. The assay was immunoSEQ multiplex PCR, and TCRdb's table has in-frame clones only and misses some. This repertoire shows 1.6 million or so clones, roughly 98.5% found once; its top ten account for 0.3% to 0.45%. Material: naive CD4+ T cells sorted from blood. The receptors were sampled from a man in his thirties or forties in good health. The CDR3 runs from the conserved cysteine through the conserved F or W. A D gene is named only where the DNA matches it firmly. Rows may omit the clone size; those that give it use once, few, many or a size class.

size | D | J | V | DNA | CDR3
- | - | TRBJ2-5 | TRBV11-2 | TGTGCCAGCAGCTTAGTTGCAGAGACCCAGTACTTC | CASSLVAETQYF
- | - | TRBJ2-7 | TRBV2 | TGTGCCAGCAATGGACAGTCTGGGGGCGAGCAGTACTTC | CASNGQSGGEQYF
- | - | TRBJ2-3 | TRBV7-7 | TGTGCCAGCAGCTTAGATCGGGCGGTCCGTCTCTCAGATACGCAGTATTTT | CASSLDRAVRLSDTQYF
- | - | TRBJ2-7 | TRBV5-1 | TGCGCCAGCAGTCCCACGGGGACTCCCCCCTACGAGCAGTACTTC | CASSPTGTPPYEQYF
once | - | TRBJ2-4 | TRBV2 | TGTGCCAGCATTCGGACCCTTATGGTAAACATTCAGTACTTC | CASIRTLMVNIQYF
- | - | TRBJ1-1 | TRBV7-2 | TGTGCCAGCAGCTCGGAGGCGCCTGAAGCTTTCTTT | CASSSEAPEAFF
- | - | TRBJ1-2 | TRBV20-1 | TGCAGTGCAGACGACAGTTATGGCTACACCTTC | CSADDSYGYTF
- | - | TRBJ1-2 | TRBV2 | TGTGCCAGCAATCCGACCTTCGAGGCTAACTATGGCTACACCTTC | CASNPTFEANYGYTF
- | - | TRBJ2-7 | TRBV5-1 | TGCGCCAGCAGCTTGGGAGGTCGCGACGAGCAGTACTTC | CASSLGGRDEQYF
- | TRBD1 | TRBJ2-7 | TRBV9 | TGTGCCAGCAGCGCCGCCGGGACAGGATCCTACGAGCAGTACTTC | CASSAAGTGSYEQYF
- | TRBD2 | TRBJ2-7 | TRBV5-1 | TGCGCCAGCAGCCCCGGACCGGGACTAGCGGCCTACGAGCAGTACTTC | CASSPGPGLAAYEQYF
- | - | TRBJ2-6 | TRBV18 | TGTGCCAGCTCACCCAGACAGGTCTTAGGATCTTCTGGGGCCAACGTCCTGACTTTC | CASSPRQVLGSSGANVLTF
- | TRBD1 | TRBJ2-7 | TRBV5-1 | TGCGCCAGCAGCTTGAGAGGGGGCGCCTACGAGCAGTACTTC | CASSLRGGAYEQYF
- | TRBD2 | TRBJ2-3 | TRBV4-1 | TGCGCCAGCAGCCGACTACTAGCGGGAGACGTCGGTACGCAGTATTTT | CASSRLLAGDVGTQYF
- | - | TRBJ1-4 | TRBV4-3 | TGCGCCAGCAGCCAGGAACTCATTTTTAATGAAAAACTGTTTTTT | CASSQELIFNEKLFF
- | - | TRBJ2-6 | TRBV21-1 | TGTGCCAGCACCCCGAGGGGGAACTCTGGGGCCAACGTCCTGACTTTC | CASTPRGNSGANVLTF
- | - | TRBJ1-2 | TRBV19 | TGTGCCAGTAGTATAGCCCCGGTGGGGTATGGCTACACCTTC | CASSIAPVGYGYTF
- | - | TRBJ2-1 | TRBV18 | TGTGCCAGCTCACAGACGACGAGGGATAATGAGCAGTTCTTC | CASSQTTRDNEQFF
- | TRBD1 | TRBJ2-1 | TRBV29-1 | TGCAGCGTTGAATCTTTCGGCCAGGGGGCCTACAATGAGCAGTTCTTC | CSVESFGQGAYNEQFF
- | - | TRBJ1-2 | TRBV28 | TGTGCCAGCAGTTTGAAGGGGGACTATGGCTACACCTTC | CASSLKGDYGYTF
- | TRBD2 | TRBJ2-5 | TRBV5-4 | TGTGCCAGCAGCCCTCCCGGGACTAGTAAGTGGGCTCTTGGAGAGACCCAGTACTTC | CASSPPGTSKWALGETQYF
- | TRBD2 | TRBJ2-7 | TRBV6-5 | TGTGCCAGCAGGAGACCGGGACTAGCAGTCGAGCAGTACTTC | CASRRPGLAVEQYF
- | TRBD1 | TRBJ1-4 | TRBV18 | TGTGCCAGCTCCCCGGACAGGGTTTCAACTAATGAAAAACTGTTTTTT | CASSPDRVSTNEKLFF
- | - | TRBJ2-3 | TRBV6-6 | TGTGCCAGCAGTACCACCGGACCAGAGGCGCAGTATTTT | CASSTTGPEAQYF
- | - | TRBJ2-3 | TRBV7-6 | TGTGCCAGCAGCAACCGGGACACCACAGATACGCAGTATTTT | CASSNRDTTDTQYF
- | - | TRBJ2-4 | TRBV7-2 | TGTGCCAGCAGCTTACGCGGGACCAAAAACATTCAGTACTTC | CASSLRGTKNIQYF
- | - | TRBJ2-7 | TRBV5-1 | TGCGCCAGCAGCCCCGCGCGTAACTACGAGCAGTACTTC | CASSPARNYEQYF
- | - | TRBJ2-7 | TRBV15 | TGTGCCACCAGCGCTTTTGGGCAGGGGATATACGAGCAGTACTTC | CATSAFGQGIYEQYF
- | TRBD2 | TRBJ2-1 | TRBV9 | TGTGCCAGCAGCCCCCTAGCGGGACGGGGTAATGAGCAGTTCTTC | CASSPLAGRGNEQFF
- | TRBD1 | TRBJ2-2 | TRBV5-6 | TGTGCCAGCAGCCGAAGGACAGGGCTCACCGGGGAGCTGTTTTTT | CASSRRTGLTGELFF
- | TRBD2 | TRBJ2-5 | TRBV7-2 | TGTGCCAGCAGCTTGTCTATCGCCCTAGCGGGAGGGTCAGAGACCCAGTACTTC | CASSLSIALAGGSETQYF
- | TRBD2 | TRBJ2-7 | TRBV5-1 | TGCGCCAGCAGCTTCGAGCCTAGCGGGATATACTCCTACGAGCAGTACTTC | CASSFEPSGIYSYEQYF
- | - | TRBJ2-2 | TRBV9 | TGTGCCAGCAGCGTATCCCCGGGCGGGGAGCTGTTTTTT | CASSVSPGGELFF
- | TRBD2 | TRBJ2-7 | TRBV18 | TGTGCCAGCTCACCACGAAGTAGCGGGAGTATTTACGAGCAGTACTTC | CASSPRSSGSIYEQYF
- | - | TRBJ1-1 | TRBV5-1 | TGCGCCAGCAGCTTGGCCATGTCGAACACTGAAGCTTTCTTT | CASSLAMSNTEAFF
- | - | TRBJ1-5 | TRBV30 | TGTGCCTGGACCAATGCCCTTAATCAGCCCCAGCATTTT | CAWTNALNQPQHF
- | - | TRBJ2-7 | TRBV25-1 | TGTGCCAGCAGTGAATCGGGCCAGGGGAACGAGCAGTACTTC | CASSESGQGNEQYF
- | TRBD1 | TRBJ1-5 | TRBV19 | TGTGCCAGTAGTAGATCGGGACAGGGTCAGCCCCAGCATTTT | CASSRSGQGQPQHF
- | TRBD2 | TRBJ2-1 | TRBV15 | TGTGCCACCAGCAGTGGACTAGCGGGAGGTGATGAGCAGTTCTTC | CATSSGLAGGDEQFF
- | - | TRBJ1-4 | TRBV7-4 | TGTGCCAGCAGCTTTTGCCTTAATGAAAAACTGTTTTTT | CASSFCLNEKLFF
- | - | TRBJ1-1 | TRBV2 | TGTGCCAGCAGTGAAATTGGGGGTGGTGAAGCTTTCTTT | CASSEIGGGEAFF
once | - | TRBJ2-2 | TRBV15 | TGTGCCACCAGCAGAGACAGGGGAACCGGGGAGCTGTTTTTT | CATSRDRGTGELFF
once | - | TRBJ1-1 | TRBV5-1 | TGCGCCAGCAGCTTGGCCGGTCGCAATTTTCCGAACACTGAAGCTTTCTTT | CASSLAGRNFPNTEAFF
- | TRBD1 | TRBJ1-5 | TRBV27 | TGTGCCAGCAGATTGACAGGGGAGAGCAATCAGCCCCAGCATTTT | CASRLTGESNQPQHF
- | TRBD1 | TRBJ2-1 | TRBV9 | TGTGCCAGCAGCGTGCAGGGGGCCAACAATGAGCAGTTCTTC | CASSVQGANNEQFF
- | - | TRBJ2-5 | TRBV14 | TGTGCCAGCAGCCACCCCGGGGGTGTGACCCAGTACTTC | CASSHPGGVTQYF
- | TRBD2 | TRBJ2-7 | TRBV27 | TGTGCCAGCAGTCTAAGGGCTAGCGGGAGGGAAGCCTACGAGCAGTACTTC | CASSLRASGREAYEQYF
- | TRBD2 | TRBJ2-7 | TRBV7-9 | TGTGCCAGCAGCTTTTATTTCGGGACTAGCGGGAGTATGGGGGAGCAGTACTTC | CASSFYFGTSGSMGEQYF
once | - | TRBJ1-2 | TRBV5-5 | TGTGCCAGCAGCTTGATGCAGCGGTTGGGGGATGGCTACACCTTC | CASSLMQRLGDGYTF